These 32 T cell receptor beta chains were sequenced from one sample in a study of CD8 T cells in Susac syndrome. Random hexamers served to reverse transcribe roughly 0.45 to 1 ug RNA. MiXCR, run by TCRdb on the immunoSEQ multiplex PCR reads, gives a single entry per CDR3 protein. The sample lists a few hundred thousand distinct CDR3 sequences, approximately 95% occurring once. Input material: CD4+ T cells from PBMCs. The receptor set was obtained from a human donor with multiple sclerosis.

The CDR3: CASSRDLQSYGYTF. The CDR3 coding sequence is TGTGCCAGCAGCCGGGACCTTCAGTCCTATGGCTACACCTTC. V usage is TRBV2 and J usage is TRBJ1-2; perhaps TRBD1 as D (5 bases). V dropped 6 bases and J dropped 4 bases, with 15 bases sitting between them. Looked up from germline, CDR1 is SNHLY and CDR2 is FYNNEI. This CDR3 is 14 amino acids long.

This rearrangement joins TRBV5-1 to TRBJ2-3, with a tentative D call TRBD1 (5 bases). The CDR3 has 14 residues. Trimming took off 0 bases at V and 3 bases at J, with 8 bases between the two ends. The germline V gene has CDR1 SGHRS and CDR2 YFSETQ. The CDR3 here is CASSLESGTDTQYF. The CDR3 DNA sequence: TGCGCCAGCAGCTTGGAATCAGGGACAGATACGCAGTATTTT.

V gene TRBV29-1 combines with J gene TRBJ2-5; TRBD2 aligns across 11 bases. The trim removed 7 bases at V and 5 bases at J, leaving 12 bases unmatched. The CDR3 loop spans 15 amino acids. Germline CDR1 and CDR2: SQVTM and ANQGSEA. CDR3 amino acids: CSAMLAGGSPETQYF. CDR3 DNA: TGCAGCGCCATGCTAGCGGGGGGCTCTCCCGAGACCCAGTACTTC.

This clonotype showed up just once. V and J are TRBV29-1 and TRBJ1-4; 7 nucleotides match TRBD1. CDR3 length: 13 amino acids. Germline V CDR1 and CDR2: SQVTM, ANQGSEA. With V trimmed by 3 bases and J by 7 bases, 5 bases remained unmatched. CDR3: CSVDDRVGEKLFF. In nucleotides, the CDR3 is TGCAGCGTTGACGACAGGGTCGGTGAAAAACTGTTTTTT.

The chain has TRBV30 and TRBJ1-5; D not resolved. CDR1 and CDR2 (germline): GTSNPN, SVGIG (reference sequence). The CDR3 has 17 amino acids. Trimming pared 3 bases from V and 2 bases from J, leaving 20 bases between. CDR3 coding DNA: TGTGCCTGGAGCCGAGGGAGCCCTCAATCGGGCAATCAGCCCCAGCATTTT. This encodes CAWSRGSPQSGNQPQHF.

This chain uses TRBV2 with TRBJ2-3; 8 bases map to TRBD1. The CDR3 is 14 residues long. The V gene's germline CDR1 is SNHLY and CDR2 FYNNEI. The junction had 7 bases not matched to a gene; V was cut back by 7 bases and J by 4 bases. CDR3: CASKAWTGPDTQYF. As DNA, the CDR3 is TGTGCCAGCAAGGCCTGGACAGGGCCAGATACGCAGTATTTT.

This rearrangement joins TRBV3-1 to TRBJ2-3; tentatively, D is TRBD1 (6 bases). The CDR3 extends over 15 amino acids. Germline assignment: CDR1 LGHDT and CDR2 YNNKEL (reference sequence). V lost 7 bases and J lost 6, with 20 bases in between. The CDR3 reads CASTSTGYRTDTQYF. CDR3 DNA sequence: TGTGCCAGCACCTCAACAGGGTACAGGACCGATACGCAGTATTTT.

This chain links TRBV27 with TRBJ2-3; D might be TRBD1 or TRBD2, each matching 6 bases. Germline V gene data show CDR1 as MNHEY and CDR2 as SMNVEV (reference sequence). The V and J ends lost 2 bases and 5 bases respectively, with 14 bases between them. The CDR3 length is 15 residues. The CDR3 nucleotides read TGTGCCAGCAGTTTAGGTTGGGGGGCGGGAGATACGCAGTATTTT. Translated, it gives CASSLGWGAGDTQYF.

This chain connects TRBV25-1 to TRBJ2-1, with 9 nucleotides matching TRBD2. The CDR3 loop spans 12 amino acids. Per the germline V gene, CDR1 is MGHDK and CDR2 is SYGVNS. V shed 2 bases, J shed 12 bases, and the junction held 2 bases outside the gene matches. CDR3 in amino acids: CASSEPSGMQFF. The CDR3 nucleotides are TGTGCCAGCAGTGAACCTAGCGGGATGCAGTTCTTC.

This chain links TRBV3-1 with TRBJ1-6; TRBD1 might be the D (6 bases). CDR1 and CDR2 (germline): LGHDT, YNNKEL (reference sequence). V was shortened by 6 bases and J by 7 bases, with 10 bases between the two germline ends. CDR3 length: 13 amino acids. The CDR3 region is CASRGTGNSPLHF. CDR3 DNA sequence: TGTGCCAGCAGGGGTACAGGGAATTCACCCCTCCACTTT. Full variable domain (rest looked up from reference TRBV3-1 and TRBJ1-6): DTAVSQTPKYLVTQMGNDKSIKCEQNLGHDTMYWYKQDSKKFLKIMFSYNNKELIINETVPNRFSPKSPDKAHLNLHINSLELGDSAVYFCASRGTGNSPLHFGNGTRLTVT.

In regard to this clonotype: A read error may produce the germline difference seen at one junction end. The chain joins TRBV30 to TRBJ2-7; D unclear. The CDR3 is made up of 11 amino acids. Germline V gene sequence: CDR1 GTSNPN, CDR2 SVGIG (reference sequence). CDR3 amino acids: CAWSGAYEQHF. In DNA, the CDR3 is TGTGCCTGGAGTGGGGCCTACGAGCAGCACTTC.

This clonotype was seen only a few times. The rearrangement links TRBV29-1 to TRBJ1-1; D unresolved. V dropped 2 bases and J dropped 0 bases, with 7 bases sitting between them. Germline CDR1 SQVTM, CDR2 ANQGSEA. The CDR3 has 13 amino acids. This chain's CDR3 is CSVERRMNTEAFF. The CDR3 DNA is TGCAGCGTTGAACGTCGCATGAACACTGAAGCTTTCTTT. Full variable domain (rest looked up from reference TRBV29-1 and TRBJ1-1): SAVISQKPSRDICQRGTSLTIQCQVDSQVTMMFWYRQQPGQSLTLIATANQGSEATYESGFVIDKFPISRPNLTFSTLTVSNMSPEDSSIYLCSVERRMNTEAFFGQGTRLTVV.

The chain is built from TRBV9 and TRBJ1-5; unclear D gene. Germline V gives CDR1 SGDLS, CDR2 YYNGEE. CDR3 size: 15 residues. Deletions cut 4 bases from V and 5 bases from J, with 16 bases between. CDR3 sequence (DNA): TGTGCCAGCAGCCCCCAAGGTTTGAGACATCAGCCCCAGCATTTT. Its protein product is CASSPQGLRHQPQHF.

The V call is TRBV3-1, the J call TRBJ2-1; 7 bases are a match to TRBD2. The CDR3 spans 16 residues. Germline values: CDR1 LGHDT, CDR2 YNNKEL (reference sequence). The V segment lost 3 bases and the J segment 4 bases; nucleotides outside the gene matches: 9. The CDR3 nucleotides are TGTGCCAGCAGCCACAAACGGGGGGTATCTTACAATGAGCAGTTCTTC. Its protein is CASSHKRGVSYNEQFF.

The chain couples TRBV5-4 to TRBJ2-7; 10 positions match TRBD2. V lost 4 bases, J lost 2 bases, and 6 bases stayed unmatched. This CDR3 spans 15 amino acids. The germline V gene has CDR1 SGHNT and CDR2 YYREEE (reference sequence). CDR3 in DNA: TGTGCCAGCAGCGCCAATAGCGGGGGGCCCTACGAGCAGTACTTC. It yields the protein CASSANSGGPYEQYF.

This rearrangement joins TRBV20-1 to TRBJ2-7, with D perhaps matching TRBD1 or TRBD2 (5 bases each). V lost 6 bases and J 3 bases, leaving 15 bases between the germline ends. The CDR3 sequence is 13 residues long. CDR1 DFQATT and CDR2 SNEGSKA come from the germline V gene (reference sequence). CDR3 in amino acids: CSARGATRYEQYF. The CDR3 DNA reads as TGCAGTGCGCGAGGGGCGACCCGCTACGAGCAGTACTTC.

The rearrangement joins TRBV4-1 to TRBJ2-3, with no clear D. V was clipped by 0 bases and J by 8 bases, with 9 bases between them. Germline assignment: CDR1 MGHRA and CDR2 YSYEKL. This CDR3 has 13 amino acids. The CDR3 sequence: CASSQDQEVTQYF. DNA of the CDR3: TGCGCCAGCAGCCAAGATCAAGAAGTTACGCAGTATTTT.

The chain combines TRBV7-9 with TRBJ2-5, with 10 positions matching TRBD2. Germline V gives CDR1 SEHNR, CDR2 FQNEAQ (reference sequence). V shed 6 bases, J shed 3 bases, and the junction held 7 bases outside the gene matches. There are 15 residues in the CDR3. The CDR3 sequence: CASSSSGGFKETQYF. In DNA form, the CDR3 reads TGTGCCAGCAGTTCTAGCGGGGGTTTCAAAGAGACCCAGTACTTC.

The count of this clonotype is one. The chain has TRBV5-6 and TRBJ2-1; D uncertain. In germline, CDR1 is SGHDT, CDR2 YYEEEE. Deletions cut 4 bases from V and 4 bases from J, with 9 bases between. The CDR3 spans 13 residues. In DNA, the CDR3 is TGTGCCAGCAGCCTAGTGACATACAATGAGCAGTTCTTC. Residues: CASSLVTYNEQFF.

The gene calls are TRBV4-2 and TRBJ2-1; D gene uncertain. This CDR3 is 11 amino acids long. Per the germline V gene, CDR1 is LGHNA and CDR2 is YNFKEQ. Between the trimmed V and J ends, which lost 6 bases and 4 bases, there was a span of 4 bases. CDR3 region: CASRQYNEQFF. The CDR3 DNA reads TGTGCCAGCAGGCAGTACAATGAGCAGTTCTTC.

The chain links TRBV5-1 to TRBJ2-4; D not certain. The germline CDR1 and CDR2 sequences are SGHRS and YFSETQ. The CDR3 consists of 15 residues. V was cut by 5 bases and J by 2 bases, with 14 bases left in between. CDR3 residues: CASRSAARSKNIQYF. The CDR3 DNA sequence: TGCGCCAGCAGGTCCGCCGCGAGGTCCAAAAACATTCAGTACTTC.

The chain combines TRBV2 with TRBJ1-2; possible D gene TRBD1, 5 bases. The V end was cut by 0 bases, the J end by 7 bases, with 12 bases between. From germline, CDR1 is SNHLY and CDR2 FYNNEI. The CDR3 extends over 14 amino acids. CDR3: CASSEARQGLGYTF. The CDR3 coding sequence is TGTGCCAGCAGTGAAGCACGGCAGGGACTTGGCTACACCTTC. Filled out from reference TRBV2 and TRBJ1-2, the complete variable domain reads EPEVTQTPSHQVTQMGQEVILRCVPISNHLYFYWYRQILGQKVEFLVSFYNNEISEKSEIFDDQFSVERPDGSNFTLKIRSTKLEDSAMYFCASSEARQGLGYTFGSGTRLTVV.

V usage is TRBV18 and J usage is TRBJ2-3, with 7 positions matching TRBD1. With 4 bases clipped from V and 1 base from J, the junction kept 8 bases outside the gene matches. The germline CDR1 and CDR2 sequences are KGHSH and LQKENI. This CDR3 spans 16 amino acids. The CDR3 bases are TGTGCCAGCTCACTGACCCGACAGGGAGGCACAGATACGCAGTATTTT. This gives the protein CASSLTRQGGTDTQYF.

This chain links TRBV27 with TRBJ2-2; D gene unclear. Germline values: CDR1 MNHEY, CDR2 SMNVEV (reference sequence). V lost 5 bases and J lost 5, with 6 bases in between. CDR3 length: 12 amino acids. DNA for the CDR3: TGTGCCAGCAGTATCTTAACCGGGGAGCTGTTTTTT. Its protein product is CASSILTGELFF.

The chain couples TRBV20-1 to TRBJ2-7; 14 positions match TRBD2. Germline V gene lookup returns CDR1 DFQATT and CDR2 SNEGSKA (reference sequence). This CDR3 is 17 amino acids long. The ends lost 0 bases at V and 4 bases at J; junction bases unmatched: 8. The CDR3 nucleotides are TGCAGTGCTAGAGATCGGGGGACTAGCGGGGGCCGATACGAGCAGTACTTC. The encoded protein is CSARDRGTSGGRYEQYF.

Only one count was recorded for this clonotype. CDR3 nucleotides: TGTGCCGCCCCGGGACACCGCAAATACGAGCAGTACTTC. It specifies CAAPGHRKYEQYF. The chain has TRBV12-3 or TRBV12-4 and TRBJ2-7, with D tentatively TRBD1 (6 bases). With 11 bases removed from V and 4 bases from J, the gap between germline ends came to 18 bases. The CDR3 contains 13 residues.

The gene calls are TRBV7-2 and TRBJ2-5; D remains ambiguous. The germline V and J ends were trimmed by 2 bases and 5 bases, with 6 bases remaining between them. The length of the CDR3 is 12 residues. CDR1 and CDR2 (germline): SGHTA, FQGNSA. In nucleotides, the CDR3 is TGTGCCAGCAGCTTAACGTGGGAGACCCAGTACTTC. This sequence encodes CASSLTWETQYF.

CDR3 coding DNA: TGTGCCAGCAGTTTCGAGAGAGACTACGAGCAGTACTTC. This encodes CASSFERDYEQYF. V and J are TRBV2 and TRBJ2-7; no reliable D call. V was cut by 5 bases and J by 3 bases, with 11 bases left in between. The CDR3 runs 13 residues. Per germline, CDR1 SNHLY and CDR2 FYNNEI.

The chain couples TRBV20-1 to TRBJ2-1; TRBD2 aligns across 8 bases. The CDR3 covers 14 residues. Trimming removed 3 bases from V and 4 bases from J; junction bases left unmatched: 5. Germline CDR1 reads DFQATT; CDR2 reads SNEGSKA (reference sequence). CDR3 loop: CSARGLVEYNEQFF. The DNA of the CDR3 is TGCAGTGCTAGGGGACTAGTGGAATACAATGAGCAGTTCTTC.

The chain has TRBV5-6 and TRBJ1-1, with a possible D match to TRBD1 (6 bases). Germline V CDR1 and CDR2: SGHDT, YYEEEE. The CDR3 consists of 15 residues. Trimming shortened V by 1 base and J by 5 bases, and 15 bases separated the two germline ends. The CDR3 sequence is CASSLRTNRDTEAFF. CDR3 sequence (DNA): TGTGCCAGCAGCTTGAGAACTAACAGGGATACTGAAGCTTTCTTT.

The table lists this clonotype with a count of one. In nucleotides, the CDR3 is TGCAGTGCTAGTGAGCCGCAGAACACCGGGGAGCTGTTTTTT. It translates to CSASEPQNTGELFF. The chain recombines TRBV20-1 with TRBJ2-2; D unclear. The ends were cut back, 3 bases at V and 1 base at J, with 9 bases in the middle. The CDR3 totals 14 residues. Looked up from germline, CDR1 is DFQATT and CDR2 is SNEGSKA (reference sequence).

The chain recombines TRBV19 with TRBJ2-3; the D is unclear. CDR1 LNHDA and CDR2 SQIVND come from the germline V gene (reference sequence). The length of the CDR3 is 14 residues. Trimming cost V 1 base and J 4 bases, with 9 bases left between them. Here the CDR3 DNA reads TGTGCCAGTAGTATAGTTTCGTCGGCAGATACGCAGTATTTT. This sequence encodes CASSIVSSADTQYF.